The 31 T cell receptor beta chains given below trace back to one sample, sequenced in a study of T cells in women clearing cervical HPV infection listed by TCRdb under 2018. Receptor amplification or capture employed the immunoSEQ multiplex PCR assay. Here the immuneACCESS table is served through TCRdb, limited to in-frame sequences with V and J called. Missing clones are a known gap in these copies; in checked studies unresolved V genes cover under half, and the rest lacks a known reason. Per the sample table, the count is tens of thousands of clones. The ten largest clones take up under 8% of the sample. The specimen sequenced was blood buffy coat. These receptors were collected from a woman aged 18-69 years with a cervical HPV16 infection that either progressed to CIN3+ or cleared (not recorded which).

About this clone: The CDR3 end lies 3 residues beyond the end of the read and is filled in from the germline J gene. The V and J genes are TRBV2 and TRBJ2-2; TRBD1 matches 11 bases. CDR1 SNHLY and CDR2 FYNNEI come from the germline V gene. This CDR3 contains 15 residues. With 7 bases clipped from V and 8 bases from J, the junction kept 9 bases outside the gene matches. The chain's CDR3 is CASTADRGPWGELFF. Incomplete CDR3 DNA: TGTGCCAGCACCGCGGACAGGGGGCCGTGGGGGGAG.

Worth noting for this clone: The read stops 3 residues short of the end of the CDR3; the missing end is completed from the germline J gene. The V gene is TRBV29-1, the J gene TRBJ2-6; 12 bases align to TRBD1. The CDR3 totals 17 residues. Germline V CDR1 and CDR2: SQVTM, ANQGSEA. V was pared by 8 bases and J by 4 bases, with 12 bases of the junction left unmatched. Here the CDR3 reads CSFPPRDRGPGANVLTF. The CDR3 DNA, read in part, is TGCAGCTTTCCCCCCCGGGACAGGGGGCCAGGGGCCAACGTC.

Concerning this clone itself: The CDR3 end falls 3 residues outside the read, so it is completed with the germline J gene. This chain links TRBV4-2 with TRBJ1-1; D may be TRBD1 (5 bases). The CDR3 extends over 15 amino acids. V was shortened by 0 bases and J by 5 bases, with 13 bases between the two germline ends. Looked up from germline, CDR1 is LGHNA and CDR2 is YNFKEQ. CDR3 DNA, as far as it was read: TGTGCCAGCAGCCAAGACTGGGGGGTTAGGACTGAA. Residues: CASSQDWGVRTE. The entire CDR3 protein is CASSQDWGVRTEAFF.

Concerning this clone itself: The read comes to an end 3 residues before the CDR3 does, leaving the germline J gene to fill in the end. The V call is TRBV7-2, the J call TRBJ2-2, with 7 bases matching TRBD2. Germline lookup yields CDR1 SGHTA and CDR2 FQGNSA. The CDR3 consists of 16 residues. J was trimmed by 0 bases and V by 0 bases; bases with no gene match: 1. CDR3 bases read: TGTGCCAGCAGCTTAGCCAGCGGGGCGAACACCGGGGAG. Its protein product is CASSLASGANTGE. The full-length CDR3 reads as CASSLASGANTGELFF.

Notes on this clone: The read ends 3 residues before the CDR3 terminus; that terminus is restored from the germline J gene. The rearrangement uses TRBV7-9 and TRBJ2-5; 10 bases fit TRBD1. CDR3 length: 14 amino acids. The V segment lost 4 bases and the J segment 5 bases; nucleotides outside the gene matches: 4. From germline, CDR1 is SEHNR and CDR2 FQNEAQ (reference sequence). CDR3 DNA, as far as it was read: TGTGCCAGCAGCTCCGACAGGGGGCAGGAGACC. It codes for CASSSDRGQET. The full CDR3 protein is CASSSDRGQETQYF.

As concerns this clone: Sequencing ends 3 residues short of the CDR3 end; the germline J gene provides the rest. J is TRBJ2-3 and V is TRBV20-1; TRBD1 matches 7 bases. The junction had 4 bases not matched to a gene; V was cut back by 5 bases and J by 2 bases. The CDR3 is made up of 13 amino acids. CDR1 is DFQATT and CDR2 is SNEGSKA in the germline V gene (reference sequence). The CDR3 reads CSAAQGITDTQYF. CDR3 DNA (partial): TGCAGTGCTGCACAGGGGATCACAGATACG.

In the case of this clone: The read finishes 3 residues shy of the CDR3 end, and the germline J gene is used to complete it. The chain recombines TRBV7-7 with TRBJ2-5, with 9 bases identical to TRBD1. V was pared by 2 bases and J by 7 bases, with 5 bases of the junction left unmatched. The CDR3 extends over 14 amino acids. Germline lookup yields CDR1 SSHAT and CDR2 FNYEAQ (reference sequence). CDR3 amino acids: CASSLRDRGGTQYF. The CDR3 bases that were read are TGTGCCAGCAGCTTACGAGACAGGGGGGGGACC.

The CDR3 bases that were read are TGTGCCACCTCTAGCGCCAGGGCCACCACAGATACG. It encodes CATSSARATTDT. The entire CDR3 protein reads CATSSARATTDTQYF. J is TRBJ2-3 and V is TRBV2; maybe TRBD2 (6 bases). The read comes to an end 3 residues before the CDR3 does, leaving the germline J gene to fill in the end. This CDR3 spans 15 amino acids. V lost 10 bases and J lost 2, with 19 bases in between. Germline CDR1 SNHLY, CDR2 FYNNEI.

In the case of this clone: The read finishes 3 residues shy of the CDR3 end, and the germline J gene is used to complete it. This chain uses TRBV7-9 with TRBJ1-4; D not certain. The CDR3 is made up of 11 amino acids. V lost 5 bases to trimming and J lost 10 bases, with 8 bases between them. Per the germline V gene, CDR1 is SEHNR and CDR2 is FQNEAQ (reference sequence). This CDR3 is CASSPKIKLFF. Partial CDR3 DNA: TGTGCCAGCAGCCCCAAAATAAAA.

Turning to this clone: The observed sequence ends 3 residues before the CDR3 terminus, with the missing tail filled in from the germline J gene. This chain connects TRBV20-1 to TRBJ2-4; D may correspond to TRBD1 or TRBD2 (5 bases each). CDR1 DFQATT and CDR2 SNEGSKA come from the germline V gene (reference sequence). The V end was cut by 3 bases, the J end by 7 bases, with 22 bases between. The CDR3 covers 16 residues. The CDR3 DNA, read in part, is TGCAGTGCTAGTGGCGGCAGGGAGTGGTTAGAGAACATT. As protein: CSASGGREWLENI. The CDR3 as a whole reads CSASGGREWLENIQYF.

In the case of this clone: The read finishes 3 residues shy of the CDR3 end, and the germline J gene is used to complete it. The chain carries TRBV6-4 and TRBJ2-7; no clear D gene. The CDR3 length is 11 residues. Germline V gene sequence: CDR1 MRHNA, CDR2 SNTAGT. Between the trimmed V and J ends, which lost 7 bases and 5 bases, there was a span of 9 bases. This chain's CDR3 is CASIETDEQYF. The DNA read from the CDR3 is TGTGCCAGCATTGAGACTGACGAG.

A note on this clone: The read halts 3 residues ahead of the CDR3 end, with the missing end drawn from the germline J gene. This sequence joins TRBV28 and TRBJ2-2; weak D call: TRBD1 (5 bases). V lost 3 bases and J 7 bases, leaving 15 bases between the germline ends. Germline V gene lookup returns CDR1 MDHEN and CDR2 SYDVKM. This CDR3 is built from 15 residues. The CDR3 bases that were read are TGTGCCAGCAGTTTCCCTATAGGGGTCAACGGGGAG. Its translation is CASSFPIGVNGE. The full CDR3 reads CASSFPIGVNGELFF.

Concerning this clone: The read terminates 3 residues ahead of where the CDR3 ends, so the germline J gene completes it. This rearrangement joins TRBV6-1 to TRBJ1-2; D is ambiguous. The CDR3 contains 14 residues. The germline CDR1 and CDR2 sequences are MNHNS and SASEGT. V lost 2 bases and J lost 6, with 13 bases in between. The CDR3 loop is CASSESAEADGYTF. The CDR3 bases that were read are TGTGCCAGCAGTGAAAGTGCCGAGGCAGATGGC.

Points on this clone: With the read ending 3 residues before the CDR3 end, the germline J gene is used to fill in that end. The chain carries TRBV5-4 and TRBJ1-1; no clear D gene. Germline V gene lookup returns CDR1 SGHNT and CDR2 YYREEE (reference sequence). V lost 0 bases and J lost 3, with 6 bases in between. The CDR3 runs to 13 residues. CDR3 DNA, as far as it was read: TGTGCCAGCAGCTTGGATCGGGACACTGAA. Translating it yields CASSLDRDTE. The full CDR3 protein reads CASSLDRDTEAFF. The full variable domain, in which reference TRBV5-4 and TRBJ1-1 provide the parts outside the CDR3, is ETGVTQSPTHLIKTRGQQVTLRCSSQSGHNTVSWYQQALGQGPQFIFQYYREEENGRGNFPPRFSGLQFPNYSSELNVNALELDDSALYLCASSLDRDTEAFFGQGTRLTVV.

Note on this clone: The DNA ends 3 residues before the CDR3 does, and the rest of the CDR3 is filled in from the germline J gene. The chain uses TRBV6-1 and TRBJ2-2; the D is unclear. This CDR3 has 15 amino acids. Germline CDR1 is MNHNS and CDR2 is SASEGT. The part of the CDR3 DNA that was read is TGTGCCAGCAGTGAAGACGAAGAGATTAGAACTGAG. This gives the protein CASSEDEEIRTE. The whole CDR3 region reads CASSEDEEIRTELFF.

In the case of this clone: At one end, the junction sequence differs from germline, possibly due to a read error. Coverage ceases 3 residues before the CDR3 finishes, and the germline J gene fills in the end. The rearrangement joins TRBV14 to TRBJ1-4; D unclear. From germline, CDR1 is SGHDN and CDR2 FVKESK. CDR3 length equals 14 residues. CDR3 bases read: TGTACCAGCAGCCAAGGTACAGCGGGTGAAAAA. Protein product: CTSSQGTAGEK. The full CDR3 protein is CTSSQGTAGEKLFF. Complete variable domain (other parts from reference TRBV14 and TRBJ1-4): EAGVTQFPSHSVIEKGQTVTLRCDPISGHDNLYWYRRVMGKEIKFLLHFVKESKQDESGMPNNRFLAERTGGTYSTLKVQPAELEDSGVYFCTSSQGTAGEKLFFGSGTQLSVL.

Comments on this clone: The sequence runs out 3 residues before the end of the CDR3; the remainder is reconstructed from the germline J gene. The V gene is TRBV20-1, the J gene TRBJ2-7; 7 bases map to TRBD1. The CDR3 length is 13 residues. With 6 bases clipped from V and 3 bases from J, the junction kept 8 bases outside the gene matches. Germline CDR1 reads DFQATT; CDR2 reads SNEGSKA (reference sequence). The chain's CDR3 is CSAPNRGYYEQYF. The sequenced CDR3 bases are TGCAGTGCCCCAAACAGGGGCTACTACGAG.

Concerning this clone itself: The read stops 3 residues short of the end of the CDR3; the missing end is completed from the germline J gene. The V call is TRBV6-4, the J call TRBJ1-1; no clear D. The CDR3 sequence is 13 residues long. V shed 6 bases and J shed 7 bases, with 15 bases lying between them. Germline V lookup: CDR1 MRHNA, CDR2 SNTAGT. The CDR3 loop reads CASSPGLADEAFF. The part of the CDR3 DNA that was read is TGTGCCAGCAGCCCCGGACTGGCAGATGAA.

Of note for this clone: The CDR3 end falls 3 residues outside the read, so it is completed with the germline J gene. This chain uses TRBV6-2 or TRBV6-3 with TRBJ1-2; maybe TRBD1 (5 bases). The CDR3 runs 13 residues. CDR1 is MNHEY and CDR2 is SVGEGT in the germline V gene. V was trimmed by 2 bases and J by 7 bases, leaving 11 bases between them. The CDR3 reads CASSYRLGGGYTF. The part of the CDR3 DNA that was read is TGTGCCAGCAGTTACCGCCTCGGGGGTGGC.

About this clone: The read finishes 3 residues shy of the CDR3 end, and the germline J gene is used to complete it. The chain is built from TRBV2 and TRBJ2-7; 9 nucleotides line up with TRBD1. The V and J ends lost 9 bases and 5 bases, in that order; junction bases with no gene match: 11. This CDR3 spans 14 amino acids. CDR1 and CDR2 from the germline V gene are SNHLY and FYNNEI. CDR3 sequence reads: CASNAGTGNDEQYF. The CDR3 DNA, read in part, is TGTGCCAGTAACGCAGGGACAGGGAATGACGAG.

CDR3 bases read: TGCAGTGCTAGAGATTCTAGTGCCGCCGAATCCACTGAA. This gives the protein CSARDSSAAESTE. The complete CDR3 protein is CSARDSSAAESTEAFF. V and J are TRBV20-1 and TRBJ1-1, with D uncertain. With the read ending 3 residues before the CDR3 end, the germline J gene is used to fill in that end. The CDR3 has 16 amino acids. The ends were cut back, 0 bases at V and 4 bases at J, with 18 bases in the middle. Germline loops: CDR1 DFQATT, CDR2 SNEGSKA (reference sequence).

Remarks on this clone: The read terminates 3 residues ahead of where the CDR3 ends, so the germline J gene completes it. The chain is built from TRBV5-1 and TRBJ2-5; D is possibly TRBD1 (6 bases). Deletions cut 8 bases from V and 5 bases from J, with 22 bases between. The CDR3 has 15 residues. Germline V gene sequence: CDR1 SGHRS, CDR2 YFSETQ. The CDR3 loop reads CASRFVTGPKETQYF. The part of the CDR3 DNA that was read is TGCGCCAGTCGTTTCGTGACAGGACCCAAGGAGACC.

The CDR3 bases that were read are TGTGCCAGCAGCTTATACGGGAATGAAAAA. This encodes CASSLYGNEK. Given in full, the CDR3 is CASSLYGNEKLFF. The chain employs TRBV13 and TRBJ1-4; no reliable D call. The read falls 3 residues short of the CDR3 end, and the missing part is taken from the germline J gene. CDR3 length: 13 residues. Deletions cut 2 bases from V and 5 bases from J, with 6 bases between. Germline values: CDR1 PRHDT, CDR2 FYEKMQ (reference sequence). Together with reference TRBV13 and TRBJ1-4, the CDR3 gives the full variable domain: AAGVIQSPRHLIKEKRETATLKCYPIPRHDTVYWYQQGPGQDPQFLISFYEKMQSDKGSIPDRFSAQQFSDYHSELNMSSLELGDSALYFCASSLYGNEKLFFGSGTQLSVL.

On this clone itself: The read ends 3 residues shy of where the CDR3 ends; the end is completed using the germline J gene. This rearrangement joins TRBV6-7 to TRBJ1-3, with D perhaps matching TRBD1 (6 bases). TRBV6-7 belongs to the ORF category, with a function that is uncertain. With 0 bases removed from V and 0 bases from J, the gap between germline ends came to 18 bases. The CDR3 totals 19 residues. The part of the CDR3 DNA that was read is TGTGCCAGCAGTTACTCGAGGGGGTGGGGGCGTAACTCTGGAAACACC. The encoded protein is CASSYSRGWGRNSGNT. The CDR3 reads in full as CASSYSRGWGRNSGNTIYF.

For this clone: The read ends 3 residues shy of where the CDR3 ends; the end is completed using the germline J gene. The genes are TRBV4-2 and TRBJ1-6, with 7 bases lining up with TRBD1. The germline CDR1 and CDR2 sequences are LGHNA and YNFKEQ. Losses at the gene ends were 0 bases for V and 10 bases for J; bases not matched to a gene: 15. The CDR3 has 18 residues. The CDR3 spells CASSQERVREWTGSPLHF. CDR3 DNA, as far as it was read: TGTGCCAGCAGCCAAGAAAGAGTGAGGGAATGGACAGGATCACCC.

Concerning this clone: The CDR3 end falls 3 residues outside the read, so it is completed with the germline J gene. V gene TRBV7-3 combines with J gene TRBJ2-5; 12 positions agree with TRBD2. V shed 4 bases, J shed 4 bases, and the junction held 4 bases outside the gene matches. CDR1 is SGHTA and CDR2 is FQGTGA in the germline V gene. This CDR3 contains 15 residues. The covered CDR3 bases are TGTGCCAGCAGCTCTAGCGGGGGGGCTCTAGAGACC. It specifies CASSSSGGALET. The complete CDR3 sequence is CASSSSGGALETQYF.

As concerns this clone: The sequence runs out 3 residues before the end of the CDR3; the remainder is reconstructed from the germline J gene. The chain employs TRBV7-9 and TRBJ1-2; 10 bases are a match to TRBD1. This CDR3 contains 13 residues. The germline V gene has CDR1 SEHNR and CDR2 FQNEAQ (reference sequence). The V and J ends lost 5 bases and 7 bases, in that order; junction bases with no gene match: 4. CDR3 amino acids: CASSTRDRGGYTF. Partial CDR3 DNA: TGTGCCAGCAGCACCCGGGACAGGGGTGGC.

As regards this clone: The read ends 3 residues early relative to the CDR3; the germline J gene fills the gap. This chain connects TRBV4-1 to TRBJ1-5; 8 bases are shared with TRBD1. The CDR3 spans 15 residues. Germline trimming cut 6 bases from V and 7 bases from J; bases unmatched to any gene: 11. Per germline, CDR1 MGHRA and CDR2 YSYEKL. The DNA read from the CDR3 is TGCGCCAGCAGTCCCCTCCAGGGGGCGGACCAGCCC. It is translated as CASSPLQGADQP. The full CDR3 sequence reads CASSPLQGADQPQHF.

The sequenced CDR3 bases are TGTGCCAGCAGTCATCCGACTAGCGGGGGGGCCGGGAATACG. This sequence encodes CASSHPTSGGAGNT. The CDR3 in its entirety is CASSHPTSGGAGNTQYF. The chain is built from TRBV6-2 or TRBV6-3 and TRBJ2-3; TRBD2 agrees at 14 bases. The read gets to within 3 residues of the CDR3 end, and the germline J gene fills in the rest. From germline, CDR1 is MNHEY and CDR2 SVGEGT. J gave up 7 bases and V 5 bases, and 11 bases lay outside the gene matches. This CDR3 has 17 residues.

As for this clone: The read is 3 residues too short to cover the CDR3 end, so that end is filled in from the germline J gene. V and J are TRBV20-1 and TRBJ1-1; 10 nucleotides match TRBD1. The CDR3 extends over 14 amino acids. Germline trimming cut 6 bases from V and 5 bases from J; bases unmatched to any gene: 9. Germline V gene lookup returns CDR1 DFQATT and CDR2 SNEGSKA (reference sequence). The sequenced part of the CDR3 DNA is TGCAGTGCCAACCCTGACAGGGGGCTTACTGAA. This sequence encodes CSANPDRGLTE. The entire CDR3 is CSANPDRGLTEAFF.

CDR3 protein: CASSPQAQRRNTEAFF. The DNA read from the CDR3 is TGTGCCAGCTCACCCCAAGCACAGCGGCGGAACACTGAA. The rearrangement links TRBV18 to TRBJ1-1; D is unclear. The observed sequence ends 3 residues before the CDR3 terminus, with the missing tail filled in from the germline J gene. The CDR3 sequence is 16 residues long. Trimming removed 3 bases from V and 1 base from J, with 15 bases in between. CDR1 and CDR2 from the germline V gene are KGHSH and LQKENI.